The 6 T cell receptor beta chains in this list originate from one sample, sequenced in a study of response to subunit inactivated influenza vaccine. TCRdb reprocessed the RT-PCR reads via MiXCR and lists one record per CDR3 protein. Among some 500,000 distinct CDR3 sequences listed, 13% were seen once. This material consisted of PBMCs from blood, taken more than 35 days after vaccination. Source of these receptors: a man aged 45 to 65 who received an inactivated influenza vaccine.

This clonotype turned up a few times. The J gene is TRBJ2-3, the V gene TRBV5-1, with 8 bases fitting TRBD2. The CDR3 consists of 16 residues. Germline V CDR1 and CDR2: SGHRS, YFSETQ. The V segment lost 3 bases and the J segment 0 bases; nucleotides outside the gene matches: 6. CDR3: CASSWLSGTSTDTQYF. The CDR3 nucleotides read TGCGCCAGCAGCTGGCTTAGCGGGACTAGCACAGATACGCAGTATTTT.

This clonotype has only a few counts. The chain links TRBV14 to TRBJ1-2; D is ambiguous. The CDR3 sequence is 11 residues long. Germline values: CDR1 SGHDN, CDR2 FVKESK. V was shortened by 5 bases and J by 10 bases, with 11 bases between the two germline ends. The CDR3 region is CASSYGRAYTF. The CDR3 DNA follows: TGTGCCAGCAGCTACGGACGTGCCTACACCTTC.

This chain connects TRBV20-1 to TRBJ2-4; tentatively, D is TRBD1 (6 bases). Trimming cost V 3 bases and J 2 bases, with 14 bases left between them. The CDR3 is made up of 15 amino acids. Germline assignment: CDR1 DFQATT and CDR2 SNEGSKA (reference sequence). The CDR3, as DNA: TGCAGTGCTAGCACCGGGACACATACCAAAAACATTCAGTACTTC. Protein: CSASTGTHTKNIQYF.

This clonotype was counted between two and nine times. The V and J genes are TRBV27 and TRBJ2-2; D possibly corresponds to TRBD1 (5 bases). V dropped 10 bases and J dropped 7 bases, with 16 bases sitting between them. Per germline, CDR1 MNHEY and CDR2 SMNVEV (reference sequence). The CDR3 sequence is 13 residues long. The CDR3 nucleotides read TGTGCCACTGCGTGGGGCGCCCACGGGGAGCTGTTTTTT. This codes for CATAWGAHGELFF.

The chain is built from TRBV7-9 and TRBJ2-7; D uncertain. The germline V gene has CDR1 SEHNR and CDR2 FQNEAQ (reference sequence). The V and J ends lost 5 bases and 1 base respectively, with 6 bases between them. The CDR3 totals 12 residues. CDR3 in amino acids: CASSQRSYEQYF. CDR3 nucleotides: TGTGCCAGCAGCCAACGTTCCTACGAGCAGTACTTC.

The gene calls are TRBV29-1 and TRBJ1-2, with 7 bases aligning to TRBD1. In germline, CDR1 is SQVTM, CDR2 ANQGSEA. The V gene end was trimmed by 0 bases and the J gene end by 6 bases; junction bases not matched to a gene: 10. The CDR3 sequence is 15 residues long. CDR3 region: CSVEDVFQGEDGYTF. CDR3 bases: TGCAGCGTTGAAGATGTTTTTCAGGGGGAAGATGGCTACACCTTC.